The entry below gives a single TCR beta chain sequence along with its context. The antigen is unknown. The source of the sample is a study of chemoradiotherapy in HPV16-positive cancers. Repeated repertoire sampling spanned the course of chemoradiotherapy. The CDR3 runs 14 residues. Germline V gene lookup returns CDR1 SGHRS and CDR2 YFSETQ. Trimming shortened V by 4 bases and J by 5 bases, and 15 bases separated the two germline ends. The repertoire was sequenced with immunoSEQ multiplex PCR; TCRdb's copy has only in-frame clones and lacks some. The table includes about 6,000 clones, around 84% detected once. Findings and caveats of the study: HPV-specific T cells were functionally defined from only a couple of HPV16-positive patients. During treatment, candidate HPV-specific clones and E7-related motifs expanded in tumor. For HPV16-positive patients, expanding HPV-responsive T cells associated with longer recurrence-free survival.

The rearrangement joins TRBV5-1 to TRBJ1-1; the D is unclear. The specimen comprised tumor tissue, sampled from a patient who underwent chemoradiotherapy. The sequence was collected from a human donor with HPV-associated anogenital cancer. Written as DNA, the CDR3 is TGCGCCAGCAGCCTGGCGTCGGTTGGGACTGAAGCTTTCTTT. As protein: CASSLASVGTEAFF. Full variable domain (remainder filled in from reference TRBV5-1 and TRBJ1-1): KAGVTQTPRYLIKTRGQQVTLSCSPISGHRSVSWYQQTPGQGLQFLFEYFSETQRNKGNFPGRFSGRQFSNSRSEMNVSTLELGDSALYLCASSLASVGTEAFFGQGTRLTVV.